The present T cell receptor beta chain was sequenced within a study of T cells after yellow fever vaccination. Study-wide findings and caveats: Weaker in magnitude, the secondary response showed a faster peak on day 5 versus 15.

From the 5' RACE reads, TCRdb called clonotypes with MiXCR, one entry per CDR3 protein. The sample consists of about 75,000 distinct CDR3 sequences, 7.3% of them appearing once. The table lists this clonotype with a few counts. Its antigen is unidentified. V gave up 0 bases and J gave up 6 bases, with 15 bases separating them. CDR1 and CDR2 (germline): SGHNT, YYREEE (reference sequence). The CDR3 has 16 amino acids. The chain employs TRBV5-4 and TRBJ2-2; D ambiguous. The material sequenced was CD8+ T cells sorted from PBMCs, taken approximately 11 days after the first yellow fever vaccination. The sequence derives from a man between 18 and 35 years old who received the YFV17D yellow fever vaccine. The CDR3: CASSLVGLGIAGELFF. The CDR3 nucleotides are TGTGCCAGCAGCTTGGTGGGCCTTGGTATCGCCGGGGAGCTGTTTTTT.